This entry concerns a single T cell receptor beta chain. These data originate in a study of cytomegalovirus exposure and HLA in healthy donors. The PCR made use of 60 Vbeta and 13 Jbeta primers. The table came from immunoSEQ multiplex PCR; TCRdb's copy has only in-frame clones and leaves some out. The sample shows around 200,000 clones, 86% of them seen only once. Germline loops: CDR1 SNHLY, CDR2 FYNNEI. The CDR3 covers 13 residues. V was trimmed by 8 bases and J by 5 bases, leaving 12 bases between them. The chain couples TRBV2 to TRBJ2-2, with D perhaps matching TRBD1 (5 bases). The sequence derives from a woman aged 25 to 39 in good health and CMV-seronegative. The sequenced material came from PBMCs. As DNA, the CDR3 is TGTGCCAGCCGACAGCCGAGGACCGGGGAGCTGTTTTTT. This gives the protein CASRQPRTGELFF.